The clone carrying this T cell receptor beta chain has at least ten counts. As yet, its antigen is unknown. The data were obtained in a study of T cell repertoires in cytomegalovirus infection. In the study overall: Indicated by public TCR beta signatures were CMV infection and matching HLA type.

General study points: Cumulative public TCR beta family frequency identified carriers of CMV plus the relevant HLA. Ex vivo responses were dominated by HLA-C-restricted CMV-specific TCR beta clonotypes.

TCRdb passed the reads through MiXCR, listing each CDR3 protein once. The data show about 400,000 distinct CDR3 sequences, about a sixth seen once. Sequencing was performed on PBMCs. The sequence was obtained from a human donor in good health (CMV status not recorded). Some clones in this sample may be carry-over from other donors' samples.

The CDR3 here is CASSRRSGGAYNEQFF. Here the CDR3 DNA reads TGTGCCAGCAGCCGAAGGAGCGGGGGGGCGTACAATGAGCAGTTCTTC. J is TRBJ2-1 and V is TRBV7-2; 10 bases align to TRBD2. The CDR3 runs 16 residues. Germline trimming cut 5 bases from V and 4 bases from J; bases unmatched to any gene: 8. CDR1 and CDR2 (germline): SGHTA, FQGNSA.